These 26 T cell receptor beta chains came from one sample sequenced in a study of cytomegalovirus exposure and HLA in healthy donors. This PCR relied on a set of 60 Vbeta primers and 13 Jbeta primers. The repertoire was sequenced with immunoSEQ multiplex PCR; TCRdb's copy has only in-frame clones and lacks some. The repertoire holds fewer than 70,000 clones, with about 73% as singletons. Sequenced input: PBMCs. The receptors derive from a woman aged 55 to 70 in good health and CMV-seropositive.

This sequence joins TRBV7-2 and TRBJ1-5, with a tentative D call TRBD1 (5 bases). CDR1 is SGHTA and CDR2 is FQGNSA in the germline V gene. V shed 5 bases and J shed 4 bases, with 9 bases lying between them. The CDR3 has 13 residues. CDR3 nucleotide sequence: TGTGCCAGCAGCCCACAGGCGAATCAGCCCCAGCATTTT. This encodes CASSPQANQPQHF.

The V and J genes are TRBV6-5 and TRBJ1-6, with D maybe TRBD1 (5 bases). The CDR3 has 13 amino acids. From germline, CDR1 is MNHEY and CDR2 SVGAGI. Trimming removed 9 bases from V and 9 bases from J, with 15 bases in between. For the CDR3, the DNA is TGTGCCAGTGGAAGACAGTGGAGTTCACCCCTCCACTTT. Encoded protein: CASGRQWSSPLHF.

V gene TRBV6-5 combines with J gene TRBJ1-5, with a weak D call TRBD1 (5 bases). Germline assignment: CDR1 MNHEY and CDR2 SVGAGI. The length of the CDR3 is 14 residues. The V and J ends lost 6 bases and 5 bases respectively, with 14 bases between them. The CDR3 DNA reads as TGTGCCAGCAGAAGACACCTAGGGGATCAGCCCCAGCATTTT. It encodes CASRRHLGDQPQHF.

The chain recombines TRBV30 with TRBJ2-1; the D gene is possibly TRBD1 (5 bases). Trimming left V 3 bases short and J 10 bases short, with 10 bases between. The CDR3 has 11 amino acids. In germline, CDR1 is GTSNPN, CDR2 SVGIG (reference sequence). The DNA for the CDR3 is TGTGCCTGGAGCTCGTCAGGGGAGCAGTTCTTC. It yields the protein CAWSSSGEQFF.

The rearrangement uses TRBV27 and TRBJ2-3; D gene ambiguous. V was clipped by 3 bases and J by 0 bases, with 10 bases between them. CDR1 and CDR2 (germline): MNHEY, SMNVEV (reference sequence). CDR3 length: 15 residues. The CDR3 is CASSFTGFSTDTQYF. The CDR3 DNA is TGTGCCAGCAGTTTCACGGGTTTTAGCACAGATACGCAGTATTTT.

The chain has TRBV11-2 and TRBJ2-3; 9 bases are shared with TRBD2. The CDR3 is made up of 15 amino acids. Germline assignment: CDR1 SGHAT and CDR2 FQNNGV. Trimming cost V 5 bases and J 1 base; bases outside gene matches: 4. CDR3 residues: CASSTRGGRTDTQYF. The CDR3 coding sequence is TGTGCCAGCAGCACGCGGGGGGGCCGCACAGATACGCAGTATTTT.

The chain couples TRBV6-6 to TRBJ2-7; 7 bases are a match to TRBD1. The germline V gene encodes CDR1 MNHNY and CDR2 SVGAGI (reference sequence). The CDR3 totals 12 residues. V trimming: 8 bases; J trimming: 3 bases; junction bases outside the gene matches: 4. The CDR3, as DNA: TGTGCCAGCCGACAGGGATACTACGAGCAGTACTTC. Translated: CASRQGYYEQYF.

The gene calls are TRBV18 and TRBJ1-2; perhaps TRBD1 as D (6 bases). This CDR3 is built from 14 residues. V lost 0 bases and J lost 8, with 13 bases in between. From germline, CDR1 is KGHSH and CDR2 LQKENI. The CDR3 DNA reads TGTGCCAGCTCACCACCGTACAGGGTGGAGGGCTACACCTTC. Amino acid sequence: CASSPPYRVEGYTF.

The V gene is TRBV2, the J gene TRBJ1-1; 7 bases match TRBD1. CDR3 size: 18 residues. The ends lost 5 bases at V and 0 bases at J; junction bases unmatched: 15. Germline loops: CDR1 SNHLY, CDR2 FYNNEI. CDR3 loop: CASSNRIPTGRLNTEAFF. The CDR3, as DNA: TGTGCCAGCAGTAATCGGATCCCGACAGGGCGGCTGAACACTGAAGCTTTCTTT. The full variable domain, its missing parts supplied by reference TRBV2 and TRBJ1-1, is EPEVTQTPSHQVTQMGQEVILRCVPISNHLYFYWYRQILGQKVEFLVSFYNNEISEKSEIFDDQFSVERPDGSNFTLKIRSTKLEDSAMYFCASSNRIPTGRLNTEAFFGQGTRLTVV.

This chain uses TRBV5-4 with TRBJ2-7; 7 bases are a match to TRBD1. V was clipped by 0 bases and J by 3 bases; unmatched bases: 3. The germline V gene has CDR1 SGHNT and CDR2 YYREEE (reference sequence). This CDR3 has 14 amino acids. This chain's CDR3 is CASSLDRGNYEQYF. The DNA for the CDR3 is TGTGCCAGCAGCTTGGACAGGGGTAACTACGAGCAGTACTTC.

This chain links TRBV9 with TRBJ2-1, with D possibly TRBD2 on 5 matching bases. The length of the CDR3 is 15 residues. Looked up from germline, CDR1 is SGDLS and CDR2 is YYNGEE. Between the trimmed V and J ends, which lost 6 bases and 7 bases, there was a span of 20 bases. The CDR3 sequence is CASTPGVRVSNEQFF. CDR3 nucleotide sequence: TGTGCCAGCACCCCCGGGGTCCGGGTGTCGAATGAGCAGTTCTTC. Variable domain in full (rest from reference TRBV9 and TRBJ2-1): DSGVTQTPKHLITATGQRVTLRCSPRSGDLSVYWYQQSLDQGLQFLIQYYNGEERAKGNILERFSAQQFPDLHSELNLSSLELGDSALYFCASTPGVRVSNEQFFGPGTRLTVL.

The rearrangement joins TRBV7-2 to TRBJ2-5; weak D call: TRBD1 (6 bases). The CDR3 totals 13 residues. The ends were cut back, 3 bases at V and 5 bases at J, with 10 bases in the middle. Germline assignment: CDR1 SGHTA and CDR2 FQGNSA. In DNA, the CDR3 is TGTGCCAGCAGCTTGGGGGCCCGGGAGACCCAGTACTTC. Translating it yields CASSLGARETQYF.

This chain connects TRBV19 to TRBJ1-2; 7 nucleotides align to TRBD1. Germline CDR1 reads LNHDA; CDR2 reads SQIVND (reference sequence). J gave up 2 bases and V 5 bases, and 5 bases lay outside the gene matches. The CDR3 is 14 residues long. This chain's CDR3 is CASSGQGENYGYTF. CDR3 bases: TGTGCCAGTAGTGGGCAGGGGGAGAACTATGGCTACACCTTC.

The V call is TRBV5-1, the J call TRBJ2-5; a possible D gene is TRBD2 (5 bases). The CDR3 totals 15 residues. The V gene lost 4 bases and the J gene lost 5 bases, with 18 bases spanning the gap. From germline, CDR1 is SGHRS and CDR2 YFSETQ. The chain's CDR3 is CASSRSSGGWETQYF. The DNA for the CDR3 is TGCGCCAGCAGCCGGAGCAGCGGAGGATGGGAGACCCAGTACTTC.

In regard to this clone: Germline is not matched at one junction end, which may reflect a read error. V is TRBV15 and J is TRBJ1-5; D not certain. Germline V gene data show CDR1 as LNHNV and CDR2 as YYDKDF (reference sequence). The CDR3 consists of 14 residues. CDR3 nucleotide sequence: TGTGCCACCAGCAGAGGAGATAGCAATCTGCCCCTGCATTTT. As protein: CATSRGDSNLPLHF.

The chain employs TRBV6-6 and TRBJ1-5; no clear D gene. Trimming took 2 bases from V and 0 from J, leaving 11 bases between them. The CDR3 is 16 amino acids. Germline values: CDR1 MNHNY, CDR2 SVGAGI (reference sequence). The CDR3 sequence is CASSYPGWDSNQPQHF. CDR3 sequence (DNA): TGTGCCAGCAGTTACCCGGGGTGGGATAGCAATCAGCCCCAGCATTTT.

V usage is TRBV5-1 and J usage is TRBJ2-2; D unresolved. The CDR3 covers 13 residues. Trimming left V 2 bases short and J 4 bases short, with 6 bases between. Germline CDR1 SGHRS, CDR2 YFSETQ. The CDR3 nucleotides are TGCGCCAGCAGCTTCATTGTCACCGGGGAGCTGTTTTTT. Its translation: CASSFIVTGELFF.

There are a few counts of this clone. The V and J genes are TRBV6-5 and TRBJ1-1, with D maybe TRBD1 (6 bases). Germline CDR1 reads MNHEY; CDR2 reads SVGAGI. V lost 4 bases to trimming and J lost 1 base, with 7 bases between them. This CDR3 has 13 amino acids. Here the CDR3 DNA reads TGTGCCAGCAGTTCACAGGGGAACACTGAAGCTTTCTTT. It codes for CASSSQGNTEAFF.

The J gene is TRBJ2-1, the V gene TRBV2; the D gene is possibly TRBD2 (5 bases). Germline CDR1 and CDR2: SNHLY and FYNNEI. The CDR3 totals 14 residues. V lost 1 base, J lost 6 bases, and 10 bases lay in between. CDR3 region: CASSEDLAGNEQFF. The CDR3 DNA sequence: TGTGCCAGCAGTGAAGATCTAGCAGGCAATGAGCAGTTCTTC.

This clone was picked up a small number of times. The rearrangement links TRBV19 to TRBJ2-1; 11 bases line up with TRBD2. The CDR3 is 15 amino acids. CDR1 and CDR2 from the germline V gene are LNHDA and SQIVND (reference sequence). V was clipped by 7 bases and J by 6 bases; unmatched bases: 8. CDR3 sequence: CASTLTSGKSNEQFF. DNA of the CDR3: TGTGCCAGTACCCTGACTAGCGGGAAGTCCAATGAGCAGTTCTTC. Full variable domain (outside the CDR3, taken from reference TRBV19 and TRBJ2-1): DGGITQSPKYLFRKEGQNVTLSCEQNLNHDAMYWYRQDPGQGLRLIYYSQIVNDFQKGDIAEGYSVSREKKESFPLTVTSAQKNPTAFYLCASTLTSGKSNEQFFGPGTRLTVL.

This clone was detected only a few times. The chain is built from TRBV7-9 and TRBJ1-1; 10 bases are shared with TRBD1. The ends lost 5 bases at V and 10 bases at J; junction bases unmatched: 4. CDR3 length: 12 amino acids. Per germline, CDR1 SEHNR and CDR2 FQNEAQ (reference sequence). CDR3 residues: CASSLDRGRAFF. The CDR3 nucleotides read TGTGCCAGCAGCCTAGACAGGGGGCGAGCTTTCTTT. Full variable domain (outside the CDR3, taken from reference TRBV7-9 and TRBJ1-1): DTGVSQNPRHKITKRGQNVTFRCDPISEHNRLYWYRQTLGQGPEFLTYFQNEAQLEKSRLLSDRFSAERPKGSFSTLEIQRTEQGDSAMYLCASSLDRGRAFFGQGTRLTVV.

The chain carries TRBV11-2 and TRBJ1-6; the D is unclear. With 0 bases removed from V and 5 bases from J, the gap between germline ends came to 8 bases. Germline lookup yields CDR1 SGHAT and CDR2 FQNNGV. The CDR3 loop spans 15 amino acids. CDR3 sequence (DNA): TGTGCCAGCAGCTTAGAATACAGCAATAATTCACCCCTCCACTTT. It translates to CASSLEYSNNSPLHF.

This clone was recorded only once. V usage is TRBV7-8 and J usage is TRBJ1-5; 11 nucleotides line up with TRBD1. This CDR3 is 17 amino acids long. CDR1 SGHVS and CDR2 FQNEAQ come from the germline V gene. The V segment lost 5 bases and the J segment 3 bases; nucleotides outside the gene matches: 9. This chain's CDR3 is CASSTRTGGHLNQPQHF. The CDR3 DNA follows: TGTGCCAGCAGCACAAGGACAGGGGGCCATCTCAATCAGCCCCAGCATTTT.

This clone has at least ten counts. As DNA, the CDR3 is TGTGCCAGCAGTAAATACAGGGGGAATCAGCCCCAGCATTTT. Translated: CASSKYRGNQPQHF. The V call is TRBV6-5, the J call TRBJ1-5; 8 nucleotides agree with TRBD1. The germline V gene encodes CDR1 MNHEY and CDR2 SVGAGI. The CDR3 is made up of 14 amino acids. The V gene end was trimmed by 5 bases and the J gene end by 4 bases; junction bases not matched to a gene: 4.

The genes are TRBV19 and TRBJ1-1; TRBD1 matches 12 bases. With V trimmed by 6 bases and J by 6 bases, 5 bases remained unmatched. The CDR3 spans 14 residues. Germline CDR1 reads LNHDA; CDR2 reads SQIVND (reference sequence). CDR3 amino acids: CASRGQGASAEAFF. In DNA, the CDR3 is TGTGCCAGTAGGGGACAGGGGGCGAGCGCTGAAGCTTTCTTT.

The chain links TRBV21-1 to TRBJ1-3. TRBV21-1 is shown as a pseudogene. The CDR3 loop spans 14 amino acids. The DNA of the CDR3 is TGTGCCAGCACGACCGGGTCCTTACGGGACACCATATATTTT. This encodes CASTTGSLRDTIYF.